This T cell receptor (beta chain) came from a study of blood T cells in healthy people across ages. This clonotype was recorded only once. Primers used in a second PCR of roughly 7 to 11 cycles were a sample-barcoded 5' primer and a J-beta primer mix. TCRdb recomputed calls from the 5' RACE reads with MiXCR, one row per CDR3 protein. Of roughly 680,000 distinct CDR3 sequences detected, around 21% appear once; the ten largest clones hold approximately 3.6%. Samples each had at least 5 micrograms of total RNA extracted. With 3 bases removed from V and 2 bases from J, the gap between germline ends came to 11 bases. The CDR3 is 13 amino acids. The germline V gene has CDR1 DFQATT and CDR2 SNEGSKA (reference sequence).

The V call is TRBV20-1, the J call TRBJ2-7; D is uncertain. The sequence was collected from a man in his sixties or seventies in good health. The sequencing sample was made of blood. The CDR3 nucleotides read TGCAGTGCTAGTTTTTCCAGGACCTACGAGCAGTACTTC. Amino acids: CSASFSRTYEQYF.